The 8 T cell receptor beta chains below come from one sample, sequenced in a study of blood T cell repertoires in COVID-19. Clones were sequenced by immunoSEQ multiplex PCR, and TCRdb holds only the in-frame ones, with some missing. The sample lists roughly 200,000 clones, around 83% occurring once. The material sequenced was peripheral blood. The receptor source for this set is a middle-aged man with active or convalescent COVID-19.

The chain combines TRBV2 with TRBJ2-7; perhaps TRBD1 as D (5 bases). Germline CDR1 reads SNHLY; CDR2 reads FYNNEI. The CDR3 covers 14 residues. V lost 7 bases to trimming and J lost 1 base, with 14 bases between them. CDR3 DNA sequence: TGTGCCAGCATCCGACAGACTGTTTCCTACGAGCAGTACTTC. Its translation is CASIRQTVSYEQYF.

The rearrangement links TRBV6-5 to TRBJ1-1, with a possible D match to TRBD1 (6 bases). CDR3 length: 15 residues. Germline V gene sequence: CDR1 MNHEY, CDR2 SVGAGI. V dropped 4 bases and J dropped 4 bases, with 16 bases sitting between them. The CDR3, as DNA: TGTGCCAGCAGTTTGACAGGAGATTGGGGCACTGAAGCTTTCTTT. This sequence encodes CASSLTGDWGTEAFF.

The chain employs TRBV11-3 and TRBJ2-7, with 8 bases matching TRBD1. CDR1 is SGHNT and CDR2 is YENEEA in the germline V gene. Trimming cost V 3 bases and J 6 bases; bases outside gene matches: 1. The CDR3 runs to 12 residues. The CDR3 spells CASSFRGPEQYF. In nucleotides, the CDR3 is TGTGCCAGCAGCTTCAGGGGGCCCGAGCAGTACTTC.

J is TRBJ1-1 and V is TRBV7-3; tentatively, D is TRBD1 (6 bases). This CDR3 has 12 amino acids. Trimming took off 5 bases at V and 8 bases at J, with 12 bases between the two ends. Germline-derived CDR1 and CDR2 are SGHTA and FQGTGA. CDR3 region: CASSGTTGEAFF. The CDR3, as DNA: TGTGCCAGCAGCGGGACGACAGGAGAAGCTTTCTTT.

V and J are TRBV12-3 or TRBV12-4 and TRBJ2-7; D is perhaps TRBD2 (6 bases). The CDR3 extends over 13 amino acids. Deletions cut 6 bases from V and 6 bases from J, with 15 bases between. CDR3 sequence reads: CASRSVGGSEQYF. The CDR3 DNA follows: TGTGCCAGCAGATCTGTTGGGGGGTCCGAGCAGTACTTC.

The V and J genes are TRBV7-9 and TRBJ2-3, with 10 positions matching TRBD2. Germline assignment: CDR1 SEHNR and CDR2 FQNEAQ (reference sequence). The CDR3 runs to 18 residues. J was trimmed by 5 bases and V by 1 base; bases with no gene match: 12. The CDR3 sequence: CASSLGISAAGGQDTQYF. The CDR3 DNA follows: TGTGCCAGCAGCTTAGGGATCTCGGCAGCGGGGGGGCAAGATACGCAGTATTTT.

The chain links TRBV6-5 to TRBJ1-1, with 8 bases matching TRBD1. This CDR3 contains 13 residues. The germline V gene has CDR1 MNHEY and CDR2 SVGAGI. Trimming removed 4 bases from V and 7 bases from J; junction bases left unmatched: 5. CDR3 in DNA: TGTGCCAGCAGTTTCGACAGGGGTGGTGAAGCTTTCTTT. This sequence encodes CASSFDRGGEAFF.

V is TRBV5-1 and J is TRBJ1-1; possibly TRBD1 for D (5 bases). V lost 2 bases, J lost 0 bases, and 17 bases lay in between. The V gene's germline CDR1 is SGHRS and CDR2 YFSETQ. This CDR3 has 17 amino acids. The CDR3 sequence is CASSLRGANAMNTEAFF. In DNA, the CDR3 is TGCGCCAGCAGCTTACGCGGGGCGAATGCCATGAACACTGAAGCTTTCTTT.